The clone carrying this TCR beta chain came up many times. Its antigen is undetermined. The use of a sample-barcoded 5' primer and a J-beta primer mix characterized a second PCR of 7 to 11 cycles. Tags on each cDNA molecule came from a template-switch adaptor with 12 random nucleotides. TCRdb redid the calling of the 5' RACE reads with MiXCR, one entry per CDR3 protein. The sample has 380,000 or so distinct CDR3 sequences; over 45% are singletons. This sample was taken from a study of blood T cells in healthy people across ages. The V end was cut by 2 bases, the J end by 5 bases, with 6 bases between. CDR1 MDHEN and CDR2 SYDVKM come from the germline V gene. This CDR3 comprises 12 residues. General study findings and limits: Diversity was higher, and naive CD4+ cells more numerous, in long-lived donors than in aged donors.

What was sequenced was blood. This rearrangement joins TRBV28 to TRBJ2-5; D uncertain. This clonotype was sampled from a man aged 55 to 70 in good health. CDR3 in amino acids: CASSLRTETQYF. DNA of the CDR3: TGTGCCAGCAGTTTACGTACCGAGACCCAGTACTTC.